A selection of T cell receptor beta chains follows, all from one sample in a study of T cell changes during pregnancy in multiple sclerosis. Method: immunoSEQ multiplex PCR; TCRdb's copy keeps in-frame clones and lacks some. The sample gives around 70,000 clones, roughly 92% of which show up once; 2% to 2.5% is in the top ten. Sample: peripheral blood, taken before pregnancy. Every receptor here comes from a female donor with multiple sclerosis, enrolled in a pregnancy study. Both conserved end residues are part of each CDR3. D genes are given only for firm matches. The listing skips clone size in some rows; elsewhere it reads once, few, many or a size class.

clone size: .
D gene: .
J gene: TRBJ2-3
V gene: TRBV4-1
CDR3 protein: CASSQGLRATADTQYF
CDR3 DNA: TGCGCCAGCAGCCAAGGTCTCCGCGCAACGGCAGATACGCAGTATTTT

clone size: .
D gene: .
J gene: TRBJ2-2
V gene: TRBV10-3
CDR3 protein: CAISMGGNTGELFF
CDR3 DNA: TGTGCCATCAGTATGGGAGGAAACACCGGGGAGCTGTTTTTT

clone size: .
D gene: TRBD2
J gene: TRBJ2-2
V gene: TRBV10-3
CDR3 protein: CAISETSGQNTGELFF
CDR3 DNA: TGTGCCATCAGTGAAACTAGCGGACAAAACACCGGGGAGCTGTTTTTT

clone size: .
D gene: TRBD1
J gene: TRBJ2-1
V gene: TRBV6-6
CDR3 protein: CASSYRTGGLGEQFF
CDR3 DNA: TGTGCCAGCAGTTACCGGACAGGGGGCTTAGGTGAGCAGTTCTTC

clone size: .
D gene: .
J gene: TRBJ1-1
V gene: TRBV5-6
CDR3 protein: CASSLAARGIGTEAFF
CDR3 DNA: TGTGCCAGCAGCTTGGCCGCAAGGGGCATCGGAACTGAAGCTTTCTTT

clone size: once
D gene: TRBD1
J gene: TRBJ1-2
V gene: TRBV18
CDR3 protein: CASSPSQVVTGEDGYTF
CDR3 DNA: TGTGCCAGCTCACCGTCCCAAGTGGTGACAGGGGAGGATGGCTACACCTTC

clone size: .
D gene: TRBD1
J gene: TRBJ1-5
V gene: TRBV18
CDR3 protein: CASSRGQGGNQPQHF
CDR3 DNA: TGTGCCAGCTCTCGCGGACAGGGTGGCAATCAGCCCCAGCATTTT

clone size: once
D gene: .
J gene: TRBJ1-1
V gene: TRBV7-3
CDR3 protein: CASSLTGGGEAFF
CDR3 DNA: TGTGCCAGCAGCTTAACAGGGGGGGGTGAAGCTTTCTTT

clone size: .
D gene: .
J gene: TRBJ1-5
V gene: TRBV4-3
CDR3 protein: CASSQVTGSQPQHF
CDR3 DNA: TGCGCCAGCAGCCAAGTTACAGGGTCTCAGCCCCAGCATTTT

clone size: .
D gene: TRBD2
J gene: TRBJ2-3
V gene: TRBV13
CDR3 protein: CASSSRLAGGGSDTQYF
CDR3 DNA: TGTGCCAGCAGCTCTCGACTAGCGGGGGGAGGGTCAGATACGCAGTATTTT

clone size: .
D gene: .
J gene: TRBJ2-3
V gene: TRBV28
CDR3 protein: CASSLRLVPDTQYF
CDR3 DNA: TGTGCCAGCAGTTTAAGACTAGTCCCGGATACGCAGTATTTT

clone size: .
D gene: .
J gene: TRBJ2-2
V gene: TRBV28
CDR3 protein: CASSPSNTGELFF
CDR3 DNA: TGTGCCAGCAGCCCATCGAACACCGGGGAGCTGTTTTTT

clone size: .
D gene: TRBD2
J gene: TRBJ2-2
V gene: TRBV2
CDR3 protein: CASSGDGTSGKKAGELFF
CDR3 DNA: TGTGCCAGCAGTGGAGATGGGACTAGCGGGAAAAAAGCCGGGGAGCTGTTTTTT

clone size: .
D gene: TRBD2
J gene: TRBJ2-1
V gene: TRBV27
CDR3 protein: CASSYQAGGNEQFF
CDR3 DNA: TGTGCCAGCAGTTACCAAGCGGGAGGAAATGAGCAGTTCTTC

clone size: .
D gene: TRBD1
J gene: TRBJ2-7
V gene: TRBV5-1
CDR3 protein: CASSLVGQGLNEQYF
CDR3 DNA: TGCGCCAGCAGCTTGGTAGGACAGGGGTTGAACGAGCAGTACTTC

clone size: few
D gene: TRBD2
J gene: TRBJ2-7
V gene: TRBV28
CDR3 protein: CASRSRGGRTSHEQYF
CDR3 DNA: TGTGCCAGCCGAAGTCGGGGCGGGAGGACCTCGCACGAGCAGTACTTC

clone size: .
D gene: TRBD2
J gene: TRBJ2-1
V gene: TRBV6-5
CDR3 protein: CASSPSGLFRNEQFF
CDR3 DNA: TGTGCCAGCAGCCCTAGCGGATTGTTTAGGAATGAGCAGTTCTTC

clone size: .
D gene: .
J gene: TRBJ2-1
V gene: TRBV7-6
CDR3 protein: CASSLGKEQFF
CDR3 DNA: TGTGCCAGCAGCTTAGGTAAAGAGCAGTTCTTC

clone size: .
D gene: .
J gene: TRBJ2-7
V gene: TRBV7-8
CDR3 protein: CASSPKLQGYEQYF
CDR3 DNA: TGTGCCAGCAGCCCGAAGTTACAGGGATACGAGCAGTACTTC

clone size: .
D gene: TRBD1
J gene: TRBJ1-4
V gene: TRBV7-6
CDR3 protein: CASSPAGTGASNEKLFF
CDR3 DNA: TGTGCCAGCAGCCCAGCAGGGACAGGGGCATCTAATGAAAAACTGTTTTTT

clone size: .
D gene: .
J gene: TRBJ1-2
V gene: TRBV7-9
CDR3 protein: CASSPWVGQLRTQDGYTF
CDR3 DNA: TGTGCCAGCAGCCCCTGGGTCGGACAGCTTAGGACCCAGGATGGCTACACCTTC

clone size: .
D gene: .
J gene: TRBJ2-3
V gene: TRBV9
CDR3 protein: CASSVVPGRTTDTQYF
CDR3 DNA: TGTGCCAGCAGCGTAGTGCCAGGAAGAACCACAGATACGCAGTATTTT

clone size: few
D gene: TRBD1
J gene: TRBJ2-1
V gene: TRBV5-4
CDR3 protein: CASSSGDRVRGEQFF
CDR3 DNA: TGTGCCAGCAGCTCCGGGGACAGGGTACGCGGTGAGCAGTTCTTC

clone size: .
D gene: TRBD2
J gene: TRBJ2-3
V gene: TRBV7-6
CDR3 protein: CASSPGRWDTQYF
CDR3 DNA: TGTGCCAGCAGCCCCGGGAGGTGGGATACGCAGTATTTT

clone size: .
D gene: .
J gene: TRBJ1-2
V gene: TRBV7-2
CDR3 protein: CASSLDWGRSYGYTF
CDR3 DNA: TGTGCCAGCAGCTTAGATTGGGGCAGAAGCTATGGCTACACCTTC

clone size: .
D gene: .
J gene: TRBJ1-1
V gene: TRBV11-1
CDR3 protein: CASSRSMNTEAFF
CDR3 DNA: TGTGCCAGCTCAAGAAGCATGAACACTGAAGCTTTCTTT

clone size: .
D gene: .
J gene: TRBJ2-5
V gene: TRBV11-1
CDR3 protein: CASTAVLQETQYF
CDR3 DNA: TGTGCCAGCACCGCAGTTCTCCAAGAGACCCAGTACTTC

clone size: .
D gene: TRBD1
J gene: TRBJ1-6
V gene: TRBV2
CDR3 protein: CASRETGISPLHF
CDR3 DNA: TGTGCCAGCAGGGAGACAGGGATTTCACCCCTCCACTTT

clone size: .
D gene: TRBD1
J gene: TRBJ1-2
V gene: TRBV28
CDR3 protein: CASSQGAVGYGYTF
CDR3 DNA: TGTGCCAGCAGCCAGGGGGCGGTGGGCTATGGCTACACCTTC

clone size: .
D gene: TRBD2
J gene: TRBJ2-5
V gene: TRBV27
CDR3 protein: CASSPNPGLAGTKTQYF
CDR3 DNA: TGTGCCAGCAGCCCTAACCCGGGACTAGCGGGAACAAAGACCCAGTACTTC

clone size: .
D gene: .
J gene: TRBJ2-6
V gene: TRBV9
CDR3 protein: CASSVTPRGDSGANVLTF
CDR3 DNA: TGTGCCAGCAGCGTGACCCCACGGGGAGACTCTGGGGCCAACGTCCTGACTTTC

clone size: .
D gene: .
J gene: TRBJ1-4
V gene: TRBV29-1
CDR3 protein: CSVEVAGYEKLFF
CDR3 DNA: TGCAGCGTTGAAGTGGCAGGGTATGAAAAACTGTTTTTT

clone size: .
D gene: TRBD2
J gene: TRBJ2-1
V gene: TRBV6-1
CDR3 protein: CASSELGTNNEQFF
CDR3 DNA: TGTGCCAGCAGTGAATTAGGGACTAACAATGAGCAGTTCTTC